The next 27 T cell receptor beta chains were all read from a single sample in a study of T cells after yellow fever vaccination. TCRdb ran MiXCR on the 5' RACE reads and lists one entry per CDR3 protein. The top ten clones hold roughly 18% of a sample with around 310,000 distinct CDR3 sequences, 8.5% to 9% of them seen once. The sample here was PBMCs, taken on the day of the first yellow fever vaccination. All receptors come from a man aged 18 to 29 who received the YFV17D yellow fever vaccine.

The V call is TRBV4-1, the J call TRBJ2-7, with a weak D call TRBD2 (6 bases). Germline loops: CDR1 MGHRA, CDR2 YSYEKL. The ends were cut back, 4 bases at V and 1 base at J, with 17 bases in the middle. The length of the CDR3 is 16 residues. The CDR3 sequence is CASSPPGRGMSYEQYF. The CDR3 DNA reads TGCGCCAGCAGCCCTCCGGGACGGGGGATGTCCTACGAGCAGTACTTC.

This clonotype was counted only a few times. The V gene is TRBV10-1, the J gene TRBJ2-2; D gene ambiguous. Trimming shortened V by 4 bases and J by 2 bases, and 14 bases separated the two germline ends. Germline lookup yields CDR1 WNHNN and CDR2 SYGVQD (reference sequence). This CDR3 is 16 amino acids long. CDR3 bases: TGCGCCAGCAGTGCCACACTGGACCTAAACACCGGGGAGCTGTTTTTT. Translated: CASSATLDLNTGELFF.

The sample holds many counts of this clonotype. The chain employs TRBV10-3 and TRBJ2-2; 10 nucleotides match TRBD2. The CDR3 has 15 amino acids. Trimming took 2 bases from V and 7 from J; bases not matched to a gene: 4. Germline CDR1 is ENHRY and CDR2 is SYGVKD. CDR3 loop: CAISESGGAGGELFF. The CDR3 DNA reads TGTGCCATCAGTGAGAGCGGGGGGGCCGGCGGGGAGCTGTTTTTT.

This clonotype has a handful of counts. The chain has TRBV7-2 and TRBJ2-7; the D gene is possibly TRBD2 (6 bases). This CDR3 spans 16 amino acids. The V gene lost 1 base and the J gene lost 3 bases, with 16 bases spanning the gap. Looked up from germline, CDR1 is SGHTA and CDR2 is FQGNSA. The CDR3 is CASSLVTGRRNYEQYF. DNA for the CDR3: TGTGCCAGCAGCTTAGTGACGGGGAGGAGAAACTACGAGCAGTACTTC.

The CDR3, as DNA: TGCGCCAGCAGCCGGGGACAGCAACTATGGAGTGAGCAGTTCTTC. Translating gives CASSRGQQLWSEQFF. The J gene is TRBJ2-1, the V gene TRBV5-1; 7 bases map to TRBD1. Germline CDR1 reads SGHRS; CDR2 reads YFSETQ. Trimming cost V 4 bases and J 9 bases; bases outside gene matches: 13. The length of the CDR3 is 15 residues. Drawing the rest from reference TRBV5-1 and TRBJ2-1, the complete variable domain is KAGVTQTPRYLIKTRGQQVTLSCSPISGHRSVSWYQQTPGQGLQFLFEYFSETQRNKGNFPGRFSGRQFSNSRSEMNVSTLELGDSALYLCASSRGQQLWSEQFFGPGTRLTVL.

In its sample, this clonotype was seen many times. The V gene is TRBV29-1, the J gene TRBJ2-1; D is unclear. The V end lost 7 bases, the J end lost 0 bases, and 7 bases lay between the germline ends. The CDR3 consists of 12 residues. Germline V lookup: CDR1 SQVTM, CDR2 ANQGSEA. The CDR3 coding sequence is TGCAGCGCCCGAACCTCCTACAATGAGCAGTTCTTC. This encodes CSARTSYNEQFF.

This clonotype turned up a few times. V gene TRBV29-1 combines with J gene TRBJ1-5; D possibly corresponds to TRBD1 (6 bases). V was trimmed by 6 bases and J by 5 bases, leaving 17 bases between them. Germline values: CDR1 SQVTM, CDR2 ANQGSEA. This CDR3 is 14 amino acids long. CDR3 residues: CSVWLGGEDQPQHF. The DNA of the CDR3 is TGCAGCGTCTGGCTGGGGGGCGAAGATCAGCCCCAGCATTTT. Variable domain in full (rest from reference TRBV29-1 and TRBJ1-5): SAVISQKPSRDICQRGTSLTIQCQVDSQVTMMFWYRQQPGQSLTLIATANQGSEATYESGFVIDKFPISRPNLTFSTLTVSNMSPEDSSIYLCSVWLGGEDQPQHFGDGTRLSIL.

The DNA of the CDR3 is TGTGCCAGCAGCGCCGCGGGACACTTAGGCACAGATACGCAGTATTTT. Amino acid sequence: CASSAAGHLGTDTQYF. The chain uses TRBV5-4 and TRBJ2-3; D might be TRBD1 or TRBD2, each matching 6 bases. The germline V gene has CDR1 SGHNT and CDR2 YYREEE (reference sequence). This CDR3 is 16 amino acids long. Trimming left V 4 bases short and J 1 base short, with 16 bases between.

The CDR3 DNA reads TGCGCCAGCAGCCAGAGGGCGGGGACACCAGCAGGGGAGACCCAGTACTTC. It yields the protein CASSQRAGTPAGETQYF. The chain combines TRBV4-1 with TRBJ2-5; D could derive from TRBD1 or TRBD2 (6 bases each). The CDR3 runs to 17 residues. Germline values: CDR1 MGHRA, CDR2 YSYEKL. Deletions cut 3 bases from V and 5 bases from J, with 22 bases between.

The V gene is TRBV6-1, the J gene TRBJ1-4, with a possible D match to TRBD1 (6 bases). Trimming took off 8 bases at V and 0 bases at J, with 13 bases between the two ends. This CDR3 comprises 15 residues. Germline V gene data show CDR1 as MNHNS and CDR2 as SASEGT. This CDR3 reads CASGGKGATNEKLFF. DNA of the CDR3: TGTGCCAGCGGAGGGAAGGGGGCAACTAATGAAAAACTGTTTTTT.

The chain uses TRBV4-1 and TRBJ1-2, with 7 bases aligning to TRBD1. After removal of 0 bases from V and 4 bases from J, the junction contained 11 bases not matched to a gene. Per the germline V gene, CDR1 is MGHRA and CDR2 is YSYEKL. CDR3 size: 17 residues. Here the CDR3 DNA reads TGCGCCAGCAGCCAAGAATATCGTGGGACAGCCTCCTATGGCTACACCTTC. Translated, it gives CASSQEYRGTASYGYTF.

This clonotype turned up a few times. The chain links TRBV24-1 to TRBJ1-2; 9 bases agree with TRBD1. The CDR3 covers 13 residues. The junction had 2 bases not matched to a gene; V was cut back by 3 bases and J by 7 bases. Germline CDR1 reads KGHDR; CDR2 reads SFDVKD. The CDR3 spells CATSDTTGGGYTF. DNA of the CDR3: TGTGCCACCAGTGATACGACAGGGGGTGGCTACACCTTC.

This clonotype has a handful of counts. The chain carries TRBV2 and TRBJ2-1; D may correspond to TRBD1 or TRBD2 (5 bases each). V was cut by 7 bases and J by 8 bases, with 12 bases left in between. This CDR3 has 12 residues. Germline CDR1 reads SNHLY; CDR2 reads FYNNEI. The CDR3 is CASKGDGDEQFF. The CDR3 DNA reads as TGTGCCAGCAAAGGGGACGGCGATGAGCAGTTCTTC. The full variable domain, its missing parts supplied by reference TRBV2 and TRBJ2-1, is EPEVTQTPSHQVTQMGQEVILRCVPISNHLYFYWYRQILGQKVEFLVSFYNNEISEKSEIFDDQFSVERPDGSNFTLKIRSTKLEDSAMYFCASKGDGDEQFFGPGTRLTVL.

This clonotype was counted at least ten times. The J gene is TRBJ1-2, the V gene TRBV7-2; a weak D match, TRBD1 (5 bases). Germline values: CDR1 SGHTA, CDR2 FQGNSA. This CDR3 is 13 amino acids long. Trimming shortened V by 0 bases and J by 10 bases, and 12 bases separated the two germline ends. CDR3 protein: CASSLALRTTYTF. CDR3 DNA: TGTGCCAGCAGCTTAGCGCTTAGGACAACCTACACCTTC.

This clonotype has more than one count but fewer than ten. V is TRBV6-1 and J is TRBJ1-1; TRBD1 matches at 9 bases. CDR3 length equals 15 residues. Germline V CDR1 and CDR2: MNHNS, SASEGT. V lost 6 bases to trimming and J lost 1 base; unmatched junction nucleotides: 6. This CDR3 reads CASRLTGGANTEAFF. The DNA for the CDR3 is TGTGCCAGCAGATTGACAGGGGGGGCGAACACTGAAGCTTTCTTT.

This clonotype was observed a few times. The chain carries TRBV3-1 and TRBJ1-2; no reliable D call. Looked up from germline, CDR1 is LGHDT and CDR2 is YNNKEL (reference sequence). V lost 3 bases, J lost 2 bases, and 4 bases lay in between. The CDR3 covers 12 residues. The CDR3 DNA sequence: TGTGCCAGCAGCCAGATCAACTATGGCTACACCTTC. Its protein is CASSQINYGYTF.

J is TRBJ1-2 and V is TRBV20-1; D remains ambiguous. CDR1 is DFQATT, CDR2 SNEGSKA, per germline (reference sequence). The CDR3 loop spans 12 amino acids. V dropped 0 bases and J dropped 2 bases, with 4 bases sitting between them. The CDR3 DNA reads TGCAGTGCTAGAGACCTAAACTATGGCTACACCTTC. Protein: CSARDLNYGYTF.

Points on this clonotype: A read error may be the cause here, since a much bigger clone is one base away. The gene calls are TRBV7-2 and TRBJ1-5; 7 bases agree with TRBD1. V dropped 5 bases and J dropped 6; count of bases not matched to a gene: 7. CDR3 length: 14 amino acids. Germline V lookup: CDR1 SGHTA, CDR2 FQGNSA. CDR3 amino acids: CASSPQGSFQPQHF. The CDR3 nucleotides are TGTGCCAGCAGCCCACAGGGGTCGTTTCAGCCCCAGCATTTT.

The V and J genes are TRBV30 and TRBJ1-5; the D is unclear. Germline CDR1 reads GTSNPN; CDR2 reads SVGIG (reference sequence). Trimming cost V 1 base and J 4 bases, with 8 bases left between them. The CDR3 has 13 residues. The CDR3 region has the DNA TGTGCCTGGAGTGACAGCCTGAATCAGCCCCAGCATTTT. Encoded protein: CAWSDSLNQPQHF.

The chain employs TRBV7-8 and TRBJ2-7, with TRBD1 as a possible D gene (6 bases). V gave up 3 bases and J gave up 1 base, with 10 bases separating them. Germline V CDR1 and CDR2: SGHVS, FQNEAQ. The CDR3 is 14 amino acids. CDR3 amino acids: CASSLADRSYEQYV. As DNA, the CDR3 is TGTGCCAGCAGCTTGGCTGACAGGTCCTACGAGCAGTACGTC.

V usage is TRBV19 and J usage is TRBJ1-5; D remains ambiguous. From germline, CDR1 is LNHDA and CDR2 SQIVND (reference sequence). Trimming took 2 bases from V and 1 from J, leaving 6 bases between them. The CDR3 totals 14 residues. CDR3 nucleotides: TGTGCCAGTAGTATACCCGGCAGCAATCAGCCCCAGCATTTT. The encoded protein is CASSIPGSNQPQHF.

This clonotype showed up just a few times. The V and J genes are TRBV6-5 and TRBJ2-3; no clear D gene. Germline CDR1 is MNHEY and CDR2 is SVGAGI. V was clipped by 2 bases and J by 3 bases, with 9 bases between them. The CDR3 is made up of 14 amino acids. DNA for the CDR3: TGTGCCAGCAGTTACCAATCTCCGACAGATACGCAGTATTTT. Its translation: CASSYQSPTDTQYF.

The V gene is TRBV20-1, the J gene TRBJ1-2; D is unclear. Germline V CDR1 and CDR2: DFQATT, SNEGSKA (reference sequence). The CDR3 has 13 amino acids. V lost 5 bases and J lost 7, with 17 bases in between. The CDR3 protein is CSAVSVYVRGYTF. The CDR3 region has the DNA TGCAGTGCTGTATCAGTCTATGTGCGTGGCTACACCTTC.

This chain uses TRBV7-2 with TRBJ1-2; 7 bases map to TRBD1. The CDR3 totals 13 residues. The V gene end was trimmed by 8 bases and the J gene end by 4 bases; junction bases not matched to a gene: 7. Per germline, CDR1 SGHTA and CDR2 FQGNSA. The CDR3 region has the DNA TGTGCCAGCGGTACCGGGACAGTCTATGGCTACACCTTC. As protein: CASGTGTVYGYTF.

CDR3: CASSSTGVINQPQHF. CDR3 bases: TGTGCCAGTTCCTCTACAGGCGTAATCAATCAGCCCCAGCATTTT. The V and J genes are TRBV19 and TRBJ1-5, with D possibly TRBD1 on 5 matching bases. Trimming pared 8 bases from V and 3 bases from J, leaving 17 bases between. This CDR3 is built from 15 residues. CDR1 is LNHDA and CDR2 is SQIVND in the germline V gene (reference sequence).

The chain carries TRBV5-1 and TRBJ2-2; D gene ambiguous. Trimming pared 2 bases from V and 0 bases from J, leaving 8 bases between. The length of the CDR3 is 15 residues. Germline lookup yields CDR1 SGHRS and CDR2 YFSETQ. The CDR3 nucleotides are TGCGCCAGCAGCTTCAGTTTGGCGAACACCGGGGAGCTGTTTTTT. Its translation: CASSFSLANTGELFF.

The J gene is TRBJ2-4, the V gene TRBV20-1; the D gene is possibly TRBD2 (5 bases). The CDR3 covers 12 residues. The V end was cut by 4 bases, the J end by 9 bases, with 13 bases between. Germline CDR1 is DFQATT and CDR2 is SNEGSKA (reference sequence). This CDR3 is CSANTAGRIQYF. The DNA of the CDR3 is TGCAGTGCTAACACCGCGGGTCGCATTCAGTACTTC.